The present TCR beta chain was sequenced within a study of T cell repertoires in cytomegalovirus infection. Across the whole study: Based on public TCR beta signatures, there were indications of CMV infection and of a matching HLA type.

Overall study results and limits: Summed public TCR beta family frequency identified CMV carriers bearing the relevant HLA. There were HLA-C-restricted CMV-specific TCR beta clonotypes dominating the ex vivo response.

V lost 6 bases and J lost 4, with 15 bases in between. CDR3 length equals 14 residues. From germline, CDR1 is SGHVT and CDR2 SQSDAQ. Only a few counts were recorded for this clonotype. Its antigen is still unknown. Each CDR3 protein is one row after TCRdb ran MiXCR on the reads. The table shows roughly 990,000 distinct CDR3 sequences, with roughly 30% occurring only once. The rearrangement uses TRBV7-4 and TRBJ1-1; tentative D call: TRBD1 (6 bases). This TCR derives from a human donor in good health (CMV status not recorded). Some clones in this sample may be carry-over from other donors' samples. The sample consisted of cultured CD8+ T cells from PBMCs, taken from culture after CMV antigen stimulation. CDR3 coding DNA: TGTGCCAGCAGTCTTAAGTCAGGGGCCACTGAAGCTTTCTTT. It encodes CASSLKSGATEAFF.